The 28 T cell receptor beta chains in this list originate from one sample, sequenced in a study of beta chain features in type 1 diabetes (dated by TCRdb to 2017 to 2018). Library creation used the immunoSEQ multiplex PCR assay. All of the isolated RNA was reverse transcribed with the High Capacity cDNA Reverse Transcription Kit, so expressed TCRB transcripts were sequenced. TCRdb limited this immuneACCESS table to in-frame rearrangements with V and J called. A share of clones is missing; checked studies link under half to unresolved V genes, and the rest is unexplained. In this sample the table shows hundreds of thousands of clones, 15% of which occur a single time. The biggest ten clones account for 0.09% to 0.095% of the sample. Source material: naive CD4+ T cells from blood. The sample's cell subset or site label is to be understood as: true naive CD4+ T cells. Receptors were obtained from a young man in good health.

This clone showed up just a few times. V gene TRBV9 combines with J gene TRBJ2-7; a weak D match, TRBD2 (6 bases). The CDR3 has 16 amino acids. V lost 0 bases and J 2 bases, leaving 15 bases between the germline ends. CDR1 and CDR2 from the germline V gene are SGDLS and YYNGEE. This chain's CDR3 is CASSVEGNTGAYEQYF. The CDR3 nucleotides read TGTGCCAGCAGCGTAGAGGGGAATACGGGGGCCTACGAGCAGTACTTC.

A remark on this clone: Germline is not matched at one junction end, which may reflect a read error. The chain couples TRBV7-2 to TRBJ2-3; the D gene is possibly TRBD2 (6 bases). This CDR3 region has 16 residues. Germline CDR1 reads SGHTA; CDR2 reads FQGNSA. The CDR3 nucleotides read TGTGCCAGCAGCCTATGGACTATTGGTAAATCAGATACTCAGTATTTT. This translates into CASSLWTIGKSDTQYF.

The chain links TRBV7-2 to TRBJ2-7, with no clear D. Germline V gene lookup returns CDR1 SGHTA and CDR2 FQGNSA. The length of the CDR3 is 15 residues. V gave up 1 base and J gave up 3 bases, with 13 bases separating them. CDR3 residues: CASSLVGRANYEQYF. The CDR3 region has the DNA TGTGCCAGCAGCTTAGTGGGTAGGGCGAACTACGAGCAGTACTTC.

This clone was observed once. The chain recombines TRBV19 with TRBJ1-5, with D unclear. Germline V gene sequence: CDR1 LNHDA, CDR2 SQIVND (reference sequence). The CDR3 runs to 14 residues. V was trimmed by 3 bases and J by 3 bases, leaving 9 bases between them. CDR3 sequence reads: CASSITGDNQPQHF. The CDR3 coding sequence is TGTGCCAGTAGTATTACTGGTGACAATCAGCCCCAGCATTTT.

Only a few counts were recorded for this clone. CDR3 region: CSVEGQGGNEQFF. The CDR3 DNA is TGCAGCGTTGAAGGTCAGGGGGGGAATGAGCAGTTCTTC. The chain employs TRBV29-1 and TRBJ2-1, with D possibly called TRBD1 or TRBD2 (7 bases each). Looked up from germline, CDR1 is SQVTM and CDR2 is ANQGSEA. This CDR3 is built from 13 residues. Trimming removed 1 base from V and 7 bases from J, with 11 bases in between.

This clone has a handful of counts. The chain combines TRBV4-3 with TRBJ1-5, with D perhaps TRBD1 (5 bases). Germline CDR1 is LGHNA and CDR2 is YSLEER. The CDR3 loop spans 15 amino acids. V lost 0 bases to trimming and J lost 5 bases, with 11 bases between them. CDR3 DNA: TGCGCCAGCAGCCAAGAGAACAGGCCCCATCAGCCCCAGCATTTT. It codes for CASSQENRPHQPQHF.

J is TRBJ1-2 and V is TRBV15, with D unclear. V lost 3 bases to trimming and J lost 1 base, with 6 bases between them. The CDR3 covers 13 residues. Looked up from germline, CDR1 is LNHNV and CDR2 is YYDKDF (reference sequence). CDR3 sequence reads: CATSRTDNYGYTF. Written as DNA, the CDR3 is TGTGCCACCAGCAGGACGGATAACTATGGCTACACCTTC.

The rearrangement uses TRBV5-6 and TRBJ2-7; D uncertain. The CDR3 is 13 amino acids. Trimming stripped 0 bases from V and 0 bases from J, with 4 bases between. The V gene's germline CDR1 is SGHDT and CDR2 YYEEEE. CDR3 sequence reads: CASSLGSSYEQYF. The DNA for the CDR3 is TGTGCCAGCAGCTTGGGGAGCTCCTACGAGCAGTACTTC.

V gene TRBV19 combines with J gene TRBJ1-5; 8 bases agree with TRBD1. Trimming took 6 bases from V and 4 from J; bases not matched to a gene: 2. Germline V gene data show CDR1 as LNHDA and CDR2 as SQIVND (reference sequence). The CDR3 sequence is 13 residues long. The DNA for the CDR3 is TGTGCCAGTAGGGACAGGGTAAATCAGCCCCAGCATTTT. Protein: CASRDRVNQPQHF.

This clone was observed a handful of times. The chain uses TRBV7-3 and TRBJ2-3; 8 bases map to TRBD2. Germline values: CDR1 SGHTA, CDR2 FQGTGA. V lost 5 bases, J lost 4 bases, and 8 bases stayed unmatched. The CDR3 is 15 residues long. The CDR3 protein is CASSDRGGLPDTQYF. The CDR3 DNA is TGTGCCAGCAGCGACCGGGGGGGCCTCCCAGATACGCAGTATTTT.

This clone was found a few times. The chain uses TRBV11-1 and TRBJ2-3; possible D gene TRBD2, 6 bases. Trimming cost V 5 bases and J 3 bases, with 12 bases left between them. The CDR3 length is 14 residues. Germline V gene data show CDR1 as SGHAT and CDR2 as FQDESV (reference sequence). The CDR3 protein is CASSRMEGTDTQYF. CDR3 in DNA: TGTGCCAGCAGCCGAATGGAGGGTACAGATACGCAGTATTTT.

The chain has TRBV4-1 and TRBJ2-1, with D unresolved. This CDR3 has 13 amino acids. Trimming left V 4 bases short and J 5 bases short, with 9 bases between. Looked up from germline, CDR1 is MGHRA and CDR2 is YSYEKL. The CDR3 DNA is TGCGCCAGCAGCCGACCGAGCGACAATGAGCAGTTCTTC. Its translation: CASSRPSDNEQFF.

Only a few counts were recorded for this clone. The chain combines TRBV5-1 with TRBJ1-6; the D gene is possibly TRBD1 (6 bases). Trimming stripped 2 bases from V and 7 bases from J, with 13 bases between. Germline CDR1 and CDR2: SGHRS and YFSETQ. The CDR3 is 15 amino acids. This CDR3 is CASSLGGMENSPLHF. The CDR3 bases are TGCGCCAGCAGCTTAGGGGGTATGGAAAATTCACCCCTCCACTTT.

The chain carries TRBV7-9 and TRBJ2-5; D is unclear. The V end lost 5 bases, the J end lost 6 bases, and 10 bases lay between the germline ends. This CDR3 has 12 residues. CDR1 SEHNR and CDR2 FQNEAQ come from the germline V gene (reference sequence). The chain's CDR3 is CASSLISQTQYF. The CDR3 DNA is TGTGCCAGCAGCCTAATCAGCCAGACCCAGTACTTC.

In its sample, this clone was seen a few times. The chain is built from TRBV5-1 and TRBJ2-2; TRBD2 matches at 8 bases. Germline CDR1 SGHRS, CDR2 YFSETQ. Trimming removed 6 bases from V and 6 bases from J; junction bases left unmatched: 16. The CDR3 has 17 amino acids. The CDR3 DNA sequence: TGCGCCAGCAACGCCGGAGGATCTAGCGGGTTGGCCGGGGAGCTGTTTTTT. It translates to CASNAGGSSGLAGELFF.

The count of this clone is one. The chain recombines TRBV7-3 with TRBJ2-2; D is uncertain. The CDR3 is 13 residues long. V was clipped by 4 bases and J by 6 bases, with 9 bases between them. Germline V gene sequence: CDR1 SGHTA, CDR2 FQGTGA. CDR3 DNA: TGTGCCAGCAGCTACTGGGAATCCGGGGAGCTGTTTTTT. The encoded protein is CASSYWESGELFF.

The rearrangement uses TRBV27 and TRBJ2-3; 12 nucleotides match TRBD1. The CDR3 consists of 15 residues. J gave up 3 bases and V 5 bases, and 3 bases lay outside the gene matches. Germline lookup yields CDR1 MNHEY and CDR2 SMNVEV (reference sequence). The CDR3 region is CASSGTGGTTDTQYF. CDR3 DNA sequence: TGTGCCAGCAGTGGGACAGGGGGCACTACAGATACGCAGTATTTT.

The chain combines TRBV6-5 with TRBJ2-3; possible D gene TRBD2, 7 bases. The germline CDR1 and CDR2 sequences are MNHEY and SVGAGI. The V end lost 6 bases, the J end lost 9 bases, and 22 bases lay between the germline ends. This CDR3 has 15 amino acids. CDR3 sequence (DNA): TGTGCCAGCAGCCCCGGGGGACTACCCCAGGGGACGCAGTATTTT. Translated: CASSPGGLPQGTQYF.

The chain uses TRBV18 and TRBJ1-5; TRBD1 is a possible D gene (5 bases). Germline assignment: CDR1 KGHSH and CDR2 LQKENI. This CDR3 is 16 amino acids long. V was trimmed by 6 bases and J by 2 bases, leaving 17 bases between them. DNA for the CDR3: TGTGCCAGCTCCCAGAGGGAGGGGATAGGCAATCAGCCCCAGCATTTT. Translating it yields CASSQREGIGNQPQHF.

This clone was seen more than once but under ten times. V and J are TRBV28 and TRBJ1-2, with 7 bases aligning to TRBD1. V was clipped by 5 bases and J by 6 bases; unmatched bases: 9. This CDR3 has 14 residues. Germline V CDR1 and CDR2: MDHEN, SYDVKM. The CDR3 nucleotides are TGTGCCAGCAGTCTTCCTTCCGACAGGGATGGCTACACCTTC. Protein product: CASSLPSDRDGYTF.

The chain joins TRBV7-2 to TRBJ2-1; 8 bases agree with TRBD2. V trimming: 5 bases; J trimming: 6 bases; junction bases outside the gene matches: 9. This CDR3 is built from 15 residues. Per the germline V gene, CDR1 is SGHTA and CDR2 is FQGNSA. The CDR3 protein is CASSPGLAGTNEQFF. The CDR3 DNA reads TGTGCCAGCAGCCCGGGGCTAGCGGGTACCAATGAGCAGTTCTTC.

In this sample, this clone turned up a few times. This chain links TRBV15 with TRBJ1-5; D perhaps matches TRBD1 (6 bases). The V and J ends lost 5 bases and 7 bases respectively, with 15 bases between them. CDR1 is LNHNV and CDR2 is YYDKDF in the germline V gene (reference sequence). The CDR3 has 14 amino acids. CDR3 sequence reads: CATSQSTGRQPQHF. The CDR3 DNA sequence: TGTGCCACCAGCCAAAGTACAGGGAGGCAGCCCCAGCATTTT.

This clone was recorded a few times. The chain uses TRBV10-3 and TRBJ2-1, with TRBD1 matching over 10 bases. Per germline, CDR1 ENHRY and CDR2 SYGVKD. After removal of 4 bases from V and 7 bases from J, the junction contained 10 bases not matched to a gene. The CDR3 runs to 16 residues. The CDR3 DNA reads TGTGCCATCAGTGGATTACGGGACAGGGGACGTAATGAGCAGTTCTTC. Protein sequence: CAISGLRDRGRNEQFF.

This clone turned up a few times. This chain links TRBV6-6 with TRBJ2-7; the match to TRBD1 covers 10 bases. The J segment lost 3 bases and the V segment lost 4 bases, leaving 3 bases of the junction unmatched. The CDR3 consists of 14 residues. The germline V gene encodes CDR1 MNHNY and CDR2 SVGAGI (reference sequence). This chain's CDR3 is CASSWGTGVYEQYF. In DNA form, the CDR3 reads TGTGCCAGCAGTTGGGGGACAGGGGTCTACGAGCAGTACTTC.

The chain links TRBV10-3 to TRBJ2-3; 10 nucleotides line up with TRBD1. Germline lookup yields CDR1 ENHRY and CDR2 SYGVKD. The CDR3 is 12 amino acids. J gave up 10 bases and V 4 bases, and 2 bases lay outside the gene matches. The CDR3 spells CAISGDRGAQYF. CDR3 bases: TGTGCCATCAGTGGGGACAGGGGAGCGCAGTATTTT.

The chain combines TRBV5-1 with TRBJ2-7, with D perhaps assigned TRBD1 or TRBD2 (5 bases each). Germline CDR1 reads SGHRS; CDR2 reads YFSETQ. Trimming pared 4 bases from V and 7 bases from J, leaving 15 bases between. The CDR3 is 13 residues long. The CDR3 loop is CASSLGAGGEQYF. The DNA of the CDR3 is TGCGCCAGCAGCCTCGGGGCAGGAGGAGAGCAGTACTTC.

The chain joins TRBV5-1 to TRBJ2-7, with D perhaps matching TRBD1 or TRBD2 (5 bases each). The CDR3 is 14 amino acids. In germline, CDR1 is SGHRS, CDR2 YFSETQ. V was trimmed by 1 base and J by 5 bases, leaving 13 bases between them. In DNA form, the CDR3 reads TGCGCCAGCAGCTTGACAGGAGGATCCCACGAGCAGTACTTC. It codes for CASSLTGGSHEQYF.

In nucleotides, the CDR3 is TGTGCCAGCGGCTTAGGTTGGGGCTCCTACAATGAGCAGTTCTTC. It is translated as CASGLGWGSYNEQFF. The chain has TRBV18 and TRBJ2-1; D call uncertain. CDR1 and CDR2 (germline): KGHSH, LQKENI. V lost 8 bases and J lost 0, with 14 bases in between. This CDR3 is 15 amino acids long.